Listed below are T cell receptor beta chains from one sample, sequenced in a study of shared clonotypes between healthy human individuals. The method was immunoSEQ multiplex PCR; TCRdb's version includes in-frame clones alone and lacks a portion of them. The sample gives around 1.6 million clones, 95% to 99% of which show up once; 0.4% to 0.45% is in the top ten. Sample: naive CD4+ T cells sorted from blood. Every receptor here comes from a young man in good health. Each CDR3 is given with its conserved first and last residue. The D gene is left open where the match is weak. Expanded clones are given a class, and other clones once, few, many or no size at all.

v_call	d_call	j_call	clone_size	cdr3_aa	cdr3_nt
TRBV2	-	TRBJ2-3	-	CASSRVADTQYF	TGTGCCAGCAGCCGGGTGGCAGATACGCAGTATTTT
TRBV27	TRBD2	TRBJ2-7	-	CASSPGGYEQYF	TGTGCCAGCAGCCCGGGAGGGTACGAGCAGTACTTC
TRBV5-4	-	TRBJ1-5	-	CASSYNSNQPQHF	TGTGCCAGCAGCTATAATAGCAATCAGCCCCAGCATTTT
TRBV7-6	TRBD1	TRBJ2-7	-	CASSGGTGFYEQYF	TGTGCCAGCAGCGGTGGGACAGGATTCTACGAGCAGTACTTC
TRBV6-4	-	TRBJ1-5	-	CATLRQPQHF	TGTGCCACCCTTCGGCAGCCCCAGCATTTT
TRBV30	TRBD2	TRBJ2-1	-	CAWSVGLAGGEQFF	TGTGCCTGGAGTGTAGGGCTAGCGGGAGGTGAGCAGTTCTTC
TRBV7-4	-	TRBJ2-6	-	CASSLRANVLTF	TGTGCCAGCAGCTTAAGGGCCAACGTCCTGACTTTC
TRBV28	TRBD1	TRBJ1-2	-	CASSSDRMDGYTF	TGTGCCAGCAGTTCGGACAGGATGGATGGCTACACCTTC
TRBV10-3	-	TRBJ2-7	-	CAITGEGVEQYF	TGTGCCATCACCGGTGAGGGGGTCGAGCAGTACTTC
TRBV5-6	-	TRBJ1-4	-	CASSQGGQGEKLFF	TGTGCCAGCAGCCAAGGAGGGCAGGGTGAAAAACTGTTTTTT
TRBV28	-	TRBJ2-7	-	CATGSTSYEQYF	TGTGCCACCGGCTCCACCTCCTACGAGCAGTACTTC
TRBV13	-	TRBJ1-2	-	CASSARGAGADNYGYTF	TGTGCCAGCAGCGCCCGGGGCGCAGGAGCAGATAACTATGGCTACACCTTC
TRBV5-6	-	TRBJ2-6	-	CASSLTARSSGANVLTF	TGTGCCAGCAGCTTGACCGCGAGGAGCTCTGGGGCCAACGTCCTGACTTTC
TRBV28	TRBD1	TRBJ1-2	once	CASRQQGAFNYGYTF	TGTGCCAGCAGGCAACAGGGGGCCTTTAACTATGGCTACACCTTC
TRBV10-1	TRBD2	TRBJ2-1	-	CASSDSGYNEQFF	TGCGCCAGCAGTGATAGCGGGTACAATGAGCAGTTCTTC
TRBV7-6	-	TRBJ1-4	-	CASSFGNGEKLFF	-
TRBV28	-	TRBJ2-6	-	CASNGNSGANVLTF	TGTGCCAGCAATGGGAACTCTGGGGCCAACGTCCTGACTTTC
TRBV7-2	-	TRBJ1-3	-	CASSLPRGTTIYF	TGTGCCAGCAGCCTACCCCGCGGGACAACCATATATTTT
TRBV28	-	TRBJ2-3	-	CASSLAGTTSTDTQYF	TGTGCCAGCAGTTTGGCCGGGACAACTAGCACAGATACGCAGTATTTT
TRBV28	-	TRBJ2-7	-	CASSWTVNEQYF	TGTGCCAGCAGTTGGACAGTGAACGAGCAGTACTTC
TRBV2	TRBD1	TRBJ2-2	-	CASRGQGGAGELFF	TGTGCCAGCAGAGGACAGGGTGGCGCCGGGGAGCTGTTTTTT
TRBV5-1	-	TRBJ1-2	-	CASSDGPRGYTF	TGCGCCAGCAGCGACGGACCACGGGGCTACACCTTC